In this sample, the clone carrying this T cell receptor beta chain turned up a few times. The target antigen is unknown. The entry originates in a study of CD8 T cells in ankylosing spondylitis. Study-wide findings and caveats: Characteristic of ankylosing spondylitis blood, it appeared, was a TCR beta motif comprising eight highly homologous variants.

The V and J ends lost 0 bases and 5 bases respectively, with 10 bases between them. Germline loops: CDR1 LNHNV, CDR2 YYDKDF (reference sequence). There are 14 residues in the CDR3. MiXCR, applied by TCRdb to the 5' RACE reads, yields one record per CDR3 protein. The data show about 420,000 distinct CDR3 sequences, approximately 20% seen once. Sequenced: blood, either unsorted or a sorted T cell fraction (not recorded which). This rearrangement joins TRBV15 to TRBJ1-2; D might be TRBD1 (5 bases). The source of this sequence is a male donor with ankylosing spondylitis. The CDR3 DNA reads TGTGCCACCAGCAGAGAAGCCAGGGATTATGGCTACACCTTC. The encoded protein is CATSREARDYGYTF.